This TCR beta chain was identified during a study of diagnostic markers for celiac disease (TCRdb year 2020). The run used an Illumina MiSeq. After reprocessing by TCRdb, each CDR3 protein sequence is one entry, and no DNA is given. The table for this sample records several thousand distinct CDR3 sequences. The ten largest account for around 6.4% of the sample. Measured from the cysteine to the phenylalanine, the CDR3 is 13 residues long. This entry has no DNA. As encoded in the germline V gene, CDR1 is SGHAT while CDR2 is FQNNGV. With regard to this clonotype: Its antigen remains undetermined.

The sample consisted of either unsorted cells or a sorted T cell fraction (not recorded which). Recombination connected TRBV11-2 to TRBJ2-5; TCRdb's D call, TRBD1, is unchecked because there is no DNA. The clonotype comes from a human donor. This table probably holds off-target reads from a library built for another chain. The encoded CDR3 is CASSMTAQETQYF.